One T cell receptor (beta chain) is described in this entry. Its specificity is not known. Method: immunoSEQ multiplex PCR; TCRdb's copy keeps in-frame clones and lacks some. This sample carries approximately 90,000 clones, around 85% of them seen once, and the ten largest clones take 3% to 4%. The data were obtained in a study of OX40 agonist ivuxolimab in advanced cancers. Study details: Ivuxolimab was delivered to patients intravenously every 2 weeks at doses spanning 0.01 to 10 mg/kg. Three patients, one with hepatocellular carcinoma and two with cutaneous melanoma, responded partially. Study-wide results and caveats: The CD4+ and CD8+ T cells in the blood had expanded clonally by week 6 at 0.1 to 3.0 mg/kg. Low levels of normalized T-cell clonal expansion also appeared in some nonresponders.

CDR3 size: 15 residues. Per germline, CDR1 GTSNPN and CDR2 SVGIG (reference sequence). Trimming at V came to 5 bases and at J to 5 bases, leaving 7 bases not matched to a gene. The TCR was taken from an adult with an advanced solid tumor such as melanoma, head and neck, liver or kidney cancer. The chain recombines TRBV30 with TRBJ2-2; 11 bases are shared with TRBD1. This sample comprised CD4+ or CD8+ T cells sorted from blood, obtained in a trial of the OX40 agonist ivuxolimab. The DNA of the CDR3 is TGTGCCTGGCAGACCGGGACAGGGGGAACCGGGGAGCTGTTTTTT. Translating it yields CAWQTGTGGTGELFF.